This TCR beta chain was found in a study of OX40 agonist ivuxolimab in advanced cancers. Overall study context: Patients undergoing dose escalation presented with hepatocellular carcinoma, melanoma, renal cell or head and neck cancer. Prior anti-PD-1, anti-PD-L1 or anti-CTLA-4 therapy did not bar entry, and roughly 40% had some.

Profiling relied on immunoSEQ multiplex PCR, and the TCRdb table lists in-frame clones only, not all of them. Of 50,000 to 65,000 clones listed, approximately 82% are singletons. This clone was seen only a few times. The antigen remains unidentified. Study-wide results and limits: Both blood CD4+ and CD8+ T cells showed clonal growth by week 6 at 0.1 to 3.0 mg/kg.

This clonotype originated in an adult with an advanced solid tumor such as melanoma, head and neck, liver or kidney cancer. Sequenced material: CD4+ or CD8+ T cells sorted from blood, taken in a trial of the OX40 agonist ivuxolimab.

This CDR3 reads CASSEGEEYYGYTF. The CDR3 nucleotides read TGTGCCAGCAGTGAAGGGGAAGAATACTATGGCTACACCTTC. V and J are TRBV6-1 and TRBJ1-2; D is unclear. The CDR3 is 14 residues long. The germline V gene has CDR1 MNHNS and CDR2 SASEGT. The ends were cut back, 1 base at V and 3 bases at J, with 9 bases in the middle.